This is a list of T cell receptor beta chains from one sample in a study of cytomegalovirus exposure and HLA in healthy donors. Produced via immunoSEQ multiplex PCR; TCRdb's table is partial and in-frame only. Of around 36,000 clones listed, more than 80% are singletons. Sequenced: PBMCs. These receptors were obtained from a woman in her 40s in good health and CMV-seronegative. Each CDR3 is given with its conserved first and last residue. The D gene is left open where the match is weak. Clone size is shown for a subset of rows, as once, few, many or a class of expanded clone.

J,D,size,V,CDR3,DNA
TRBJ1-5,TRBD1,.,TRBV27,CASSVTGGRQPQHF,TGTGCCAGCAGTGTTACAGGGGGTCGCCAGCCCCAGCATTTT
TRBJ1-4,.,.,TRBV2,CAGRGNNDEKLFF,TGTGCCGGCAGGGGCAATAATGATGAAAAACTGTTTTTT
TRBJ2-5,TRBD2,.,TRBV7-2,CASSLVTSGGAGETQYF,TGTGCCAGCAGCTTAGTCACTAGCGGGGGGGCGGGGGAGACCCAGTACTTC
TRBJ1-1,TRBD1,few,TRBV6-6,CAHGTGENTEAFF,TGTGCCCACGGGACAGGAGAAAACACTGAAGCTTTCTTT
TRBJ1-6,.,.,TRBV2,CASSDKGIYNSPLHF,TGTGCCAGCAGTGATAAGGGGATCTATAATTCACCCCTCCACTTT
TRBJ2-7,.,.,TRBV2,CASTLTYEQYF,TGTGCCAGCACCTTAACCTACGAGCAGTACTTC
TRBJ1-2,TRBD1,.,TRBV5-1,CASSGQSGTGHGYTF,TGCGCCAGCAGCGGACAGTCCGGGACAGGGCATGGCTACACCTTC
TRBJ1-5,.,.,TRBV6-1,CASIQGSNQPQHF,TGTGCCAGCATACAGGGATCGAATCAGCCCCAGCATTTT
TRBJ1-6,TRBD1,few,TRBV27,CASSRDRENSPLHF,TGTGCCAGCAGCCGGGACAGGGAAAATTCACCCCTCCACTTT
TRBJ1-2,TRBD1,.,TRBV28,CATGQNYGYTF,TGTGCCACGGGACAGAACTATGGCTACACCTTC
TRBJ2-7,TRBD1,.,TRBV12-5,CASGPGQGAQEQYF,TGTGCTAGTGGCCCGGGACAGGGGGCGCAAGAGCAGTACTTC
TRBJ2-7,.,.,TRBV5-1,CASRDSSYEQYF,TGCGCCAGCAGGGACAGTTCCTACGAGCAGTACTTC
TRBJ1-3,TRBD1,.,TRBV4-1,CASSLQQGAPGNTIYF,TGCGCCAGCAGCCTACAACAGGGGGCCCCTGGAAACACCATATATTTT
TRBJ2-1,.,.,TRBV7-2,CASSREGRRGGEQFF,TGTGCCAGCAGCCGGGAAGGTAGGCGGGGAGGAGAGCAGTTCTTC
TRBJ1-5,.,.,TRBV6-6,CASQQRGQGSNQPQHF,TGTGCCAGCCAGCAACGGGGACAAGGGAGCAATCAGCCCCAGCATTTT
TRBJ1-2,TRBD1,.,TRBV5-1,CASSLGQGNGYTF,TGCGCCAGCAGCTTGGGACAGGGAAATGGCTACACCTTC
TRBJ1-6,TRBD1,.,TRBV7-2,CASSTRQGPNSPLHF,TGTGCCAGCAGCACACGACAGGGGCCAAATTCACCCCTCCACTTT
TRBJ2-5,.,.,TRBV18,CASSPLGQSQETQYF,TGTGCCAGCTCACCACTCGGACAGAGCCAAGAGACCCAGTACTTC